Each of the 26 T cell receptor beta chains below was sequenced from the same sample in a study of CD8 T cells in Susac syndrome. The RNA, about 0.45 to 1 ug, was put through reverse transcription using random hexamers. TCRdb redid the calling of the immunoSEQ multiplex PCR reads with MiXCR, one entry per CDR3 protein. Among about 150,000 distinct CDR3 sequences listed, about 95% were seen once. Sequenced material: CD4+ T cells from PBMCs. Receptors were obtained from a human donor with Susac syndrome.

The CDR3 DNA reads as TGCGCCAGCAGCTTGTTGGACAGTAACACTGAAGCTTTCTTT. Residues: CASSLLDSNTEAFF. The chain is built from TRBV5-1 and TRBJ1-1; possible D gene TRBD1, 6 bases. V shed 1 base and J shed 2 bases, with 9 bases lying between them. The CDR3 sequence is 14 residues long. Germline assignment: CDR1 SGHRS and CDR2 YFSETQ.

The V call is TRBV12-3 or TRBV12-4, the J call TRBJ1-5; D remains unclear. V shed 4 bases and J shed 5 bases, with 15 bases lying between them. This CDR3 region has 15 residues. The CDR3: CASSSRQGPHQPQHF. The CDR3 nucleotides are TGTGCCAGCAGTTCTCGACAAGGCCCGCATCAGCCCCAGCATTTT.

The CDR3 DNA reads as TGCAGTGCCAGCTTTGCCATGCCAGGCTACACCTTC. This encodes CSASFAMPGYTF. The genes are TRBV20-1 and TRBJ1-2; D gene uncertain. Germline V gene data show CDR1 as DFQATT and CDR2 as SNEGSKA (reference sequence). V lost 6 bases and J 8 bases, leaving 16 bases between the germline ends. The CDR3 has 12 amino acids.

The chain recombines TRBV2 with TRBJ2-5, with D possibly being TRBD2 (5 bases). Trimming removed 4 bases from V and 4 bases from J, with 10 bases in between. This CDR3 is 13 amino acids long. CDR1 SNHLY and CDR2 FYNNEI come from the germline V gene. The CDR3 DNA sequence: TGTGCCAGCAGTGTCGAGGGTGGAGAGACCCAGTACTTC. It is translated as CASSVEGGETQYF.

CDR3 coding DNA: TGTGCCAGCAGTACCGGGACAGGGCAAGGCTACACCTTC. This encodes CASSTGTGQGYTF. The chain joins TRBV12-3 or TRBV12-4 to TRBJ1-2; 9 nucleotides align to TRBD1. The CDR3 has 13 residues. With V trimmed by 5 bases and J by 8 bases, 6 bases remained unmatched.

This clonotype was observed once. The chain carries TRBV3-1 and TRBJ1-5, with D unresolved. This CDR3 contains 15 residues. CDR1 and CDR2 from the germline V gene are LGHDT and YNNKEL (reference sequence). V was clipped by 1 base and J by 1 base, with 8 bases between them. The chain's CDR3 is CASSQGALSNQPQHF. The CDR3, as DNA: TGTGCCAGCAGCCAAGGTGCACTCAGCAATCAGCCCCAGCATTTT.

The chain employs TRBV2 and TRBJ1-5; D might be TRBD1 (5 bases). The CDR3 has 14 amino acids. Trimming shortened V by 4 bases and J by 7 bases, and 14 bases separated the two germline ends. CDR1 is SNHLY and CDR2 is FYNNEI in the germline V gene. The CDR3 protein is CASSGGARMQPQHF. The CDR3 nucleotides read TGTGCCAGCAGTGGAGGGGCGAGGATGCAGCCCCAGCATTTT.

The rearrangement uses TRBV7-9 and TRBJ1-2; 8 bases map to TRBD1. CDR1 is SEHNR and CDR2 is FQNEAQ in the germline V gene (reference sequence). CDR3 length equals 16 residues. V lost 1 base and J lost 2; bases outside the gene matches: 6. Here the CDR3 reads CASSLGRTGRNYGYTF. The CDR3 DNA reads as TGTGCCAGCAGCTTAGGCCGGACAGGGCGGAACTATGGCTACACCTTC.

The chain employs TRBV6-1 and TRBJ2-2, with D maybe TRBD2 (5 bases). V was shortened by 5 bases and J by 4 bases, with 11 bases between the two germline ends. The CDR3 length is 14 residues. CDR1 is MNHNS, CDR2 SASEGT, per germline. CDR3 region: CASSQVRGTGELFF. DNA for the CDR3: TGTGCCAGCAGTCAGGTCCGGGGCACCGGGGAGCTGTTTTTT.

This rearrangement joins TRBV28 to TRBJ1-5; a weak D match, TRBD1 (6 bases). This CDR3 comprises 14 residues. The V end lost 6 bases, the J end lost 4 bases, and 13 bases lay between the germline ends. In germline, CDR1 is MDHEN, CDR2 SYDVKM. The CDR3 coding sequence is TGTGCCAGCAGCCGCGGGGGGCCAAATCAGCCCCAGCATTTT. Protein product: CASSRGGPNQPQHF.

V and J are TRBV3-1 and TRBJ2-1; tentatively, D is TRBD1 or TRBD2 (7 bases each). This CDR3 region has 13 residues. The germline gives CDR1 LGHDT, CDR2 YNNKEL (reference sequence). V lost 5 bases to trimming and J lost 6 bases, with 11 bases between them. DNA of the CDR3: TGTGCCAGCAGCTCCAGGGGGGGCAATGAGCAGTTCTTC. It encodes CASSSRGGNEQFF.

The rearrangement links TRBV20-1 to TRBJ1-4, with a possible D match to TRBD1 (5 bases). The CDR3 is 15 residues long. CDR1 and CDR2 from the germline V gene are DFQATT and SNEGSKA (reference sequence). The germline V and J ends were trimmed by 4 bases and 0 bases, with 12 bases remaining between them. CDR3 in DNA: TGCAGTGCTAAGGGCCAGGGCCCAACTAATGAAAAACTGTTTTTT. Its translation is CSAKGQGPTNEKLFF.

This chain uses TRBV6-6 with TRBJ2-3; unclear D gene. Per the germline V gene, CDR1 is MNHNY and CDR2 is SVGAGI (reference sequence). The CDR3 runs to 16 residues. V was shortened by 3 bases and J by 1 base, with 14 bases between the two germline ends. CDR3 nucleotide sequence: TGTGCCAGCAGTTATCGAGGCCAAGCAGGCACAGATACGCAGTATTTT. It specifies CASSYRGQAGTDTQYF.

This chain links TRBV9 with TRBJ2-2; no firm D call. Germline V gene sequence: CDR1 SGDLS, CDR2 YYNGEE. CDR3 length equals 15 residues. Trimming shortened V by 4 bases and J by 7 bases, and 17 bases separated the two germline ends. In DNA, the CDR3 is TGTGCCAGCAGCCCTACAACGGAATCGAGCGGGGAGCTGTTTTTT. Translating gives CASSPTTESSGELFF.

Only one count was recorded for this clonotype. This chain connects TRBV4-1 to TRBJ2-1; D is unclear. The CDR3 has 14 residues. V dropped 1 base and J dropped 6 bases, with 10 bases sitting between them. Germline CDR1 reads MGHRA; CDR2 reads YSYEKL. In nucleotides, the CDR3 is TGCGCCAGCAGCCAAGGGTCGCTTCCCAATGAGCAGTTCTTC. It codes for CASSQGSLPNEQFF.

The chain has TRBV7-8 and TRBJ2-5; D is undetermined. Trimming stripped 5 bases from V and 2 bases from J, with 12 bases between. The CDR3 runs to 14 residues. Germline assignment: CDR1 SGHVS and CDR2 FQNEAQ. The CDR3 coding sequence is TGTGCCAGCAGCCCATGGCAGGAACAAGAGACCCAGTACTTC. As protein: CASSPWQEQETQYF.

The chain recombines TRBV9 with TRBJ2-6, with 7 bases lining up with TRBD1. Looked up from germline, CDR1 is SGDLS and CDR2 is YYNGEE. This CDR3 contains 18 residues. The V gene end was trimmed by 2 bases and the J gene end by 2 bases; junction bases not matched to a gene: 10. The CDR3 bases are TGTGCCAGCAGCGTCGAACTCGACGACAGGGCTGGGGCCAACGTCCTGACTTTC. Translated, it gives CASSVELDDRAGANVLTF. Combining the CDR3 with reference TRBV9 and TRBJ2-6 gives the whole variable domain DSGVTQTPKHLITATGQRVTLRCSPRSGDLSVYWYQQSLDQGLQFLIQYYNGEERAKGNILERFSAQQFPDLHSELNLSSLELGDSALYFCASSVELDDRAGANVLTFGAGSRLTVL.

The CDR3 here is CASSSQPEVLYEQYF. In nucleotides, the CDR3 is TGTGCCAGCAGCTCACAGCCAGAAGTCCTCTACGAGCAGTACTTC. The chain couples TRBV7-2 to TRBJ2-7; D remains unclear. The CDR3 totals 15 residues. In germline, CDR1 is SGHTA, CDR2 FQGNSA. V was trimmed by 4 bases and J by 3 bases, leaving 16 bases between them.

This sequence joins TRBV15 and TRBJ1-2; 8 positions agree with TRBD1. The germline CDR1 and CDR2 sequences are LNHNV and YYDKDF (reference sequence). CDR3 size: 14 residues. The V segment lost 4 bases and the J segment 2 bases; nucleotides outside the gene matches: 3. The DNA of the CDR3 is TGTGCCACCAGCATGGACAGGGACAACTATGGCTACACCTTC. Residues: CATSMDRDNYGYTF.

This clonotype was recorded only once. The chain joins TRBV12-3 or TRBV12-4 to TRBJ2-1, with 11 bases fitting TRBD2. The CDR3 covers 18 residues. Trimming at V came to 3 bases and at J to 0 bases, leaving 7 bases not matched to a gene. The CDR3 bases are TGTGCCAGCAGTTTTACTAGCGGGGGCTCCAGCTCCTACAATGAGCAGTTCTTC. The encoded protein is CASSFTSGGSSSYNEQFF.

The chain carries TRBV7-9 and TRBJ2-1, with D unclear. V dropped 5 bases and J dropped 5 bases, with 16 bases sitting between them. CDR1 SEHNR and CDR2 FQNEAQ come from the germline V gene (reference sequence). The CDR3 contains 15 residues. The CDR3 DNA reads TGTGCCAGCAGCCCAGGACGGGCTGAGGACAATGAGCAGTTCTTC. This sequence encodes CASSPGRAEDNEQFF.

In DNA, the CDR3 is TGTGCCAGCAGTGCCGGTTGGGGGGAGTTCTTC. The encoded protein is CASSAGWGEFF. J is TRBJ2-1 and V is TRBV12-3 or TRBV12-4, with D maybe TRBD2 (6 bases). The CDR3 consists of 11 residues. Trimming took 5 bases from V and 14 from J, leaving 13 bases between them.

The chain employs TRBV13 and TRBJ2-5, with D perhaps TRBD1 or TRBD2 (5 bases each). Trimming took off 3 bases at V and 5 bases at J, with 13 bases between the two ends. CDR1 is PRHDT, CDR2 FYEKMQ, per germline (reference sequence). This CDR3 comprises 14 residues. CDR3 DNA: TGTGCCAGCAGCTTGAGGGGTATGGCGGAGACCCAGTACTTC. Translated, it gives CASSLRGMAETQYF.

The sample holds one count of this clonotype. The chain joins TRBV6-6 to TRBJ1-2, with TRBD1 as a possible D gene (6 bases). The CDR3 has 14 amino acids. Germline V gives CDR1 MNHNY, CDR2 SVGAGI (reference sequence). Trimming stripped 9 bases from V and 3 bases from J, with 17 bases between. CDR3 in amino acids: CASRGRGLDYGYTF. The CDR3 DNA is TGTGCCAGTAGGGGCAGGGGCTTGGACTATGGCTACACCTTC.

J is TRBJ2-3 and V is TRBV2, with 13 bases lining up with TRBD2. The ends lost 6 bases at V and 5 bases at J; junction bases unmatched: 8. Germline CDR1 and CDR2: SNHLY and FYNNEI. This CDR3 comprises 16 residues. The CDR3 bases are TGTGCCAGCAGAAAACTAGCGGGGGGGTCCGGAGATACGCAGTATTTT. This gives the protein CASRKLAGGSGDTQYF.

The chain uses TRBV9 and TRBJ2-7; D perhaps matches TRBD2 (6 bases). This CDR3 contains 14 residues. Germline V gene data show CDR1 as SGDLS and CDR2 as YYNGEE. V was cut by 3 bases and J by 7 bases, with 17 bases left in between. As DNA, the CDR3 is TGTGCCAGCAGCGAGCCCCCTGTGGGAGGAGAGCAGTACTTC. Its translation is CASSEPPVGGEQYF.